The rows below give T cell receptor beta chains drawn from one sample of a study of OX40 agonist ivuxolimab in advanced cancers. Sequencing was performed with immunoSEQ multiplex PCR; in TCRdb, only in-frame clones are kept and a portion is missing. The profile shows 50,000 to 75,000 clones, 87% of them singletons. Source: CD4+ or CD8+ T cells sorted from blood, taken in a trial of the OX40 agonist ivuxolimab. These receptors were collected from an adult with an advanced solid tumor such as melanoma, head and neck, liver or kidney cancer. The CDR3 runs from the conserved cysteine through the conserved F or W. The D gene is left open where the match is weak. Clone size is not always given. Where it is, it says once, few, many or a class for expanded clones.

>18|TRBV10-1|TRBJ2-2|TRBD1|NA
CASSAFSGTGGSAGELFF
TGCGCCAGCAGTGCCTTCTCCGGGACAGGGGGTTCGGCCGGGGAGCTGTTTTTT
>16|TRBV7-2|TRBJ1-3|NA|NA
CASSLVQAVSGNTIYF
TGTGCCAGCAGCTTAGTCCAAGCTGTCTCTGGAAACACCATATATTTT
>13|TRBV11-3|TRBJ2-1|NA|NA
CASGVNLYNEQFF
TGTGCCAGCGGCGTCAATCTCTACAATGAGCAGTTCTTC
>15|TRBV25-1|TRBJ2-6|NA|NA
CASSEGGSGANVLTF
TGTGCCAGCAGTGAAGGGGGCTCTGGGGCCAACGTCCTGACTTTC
>16|TRBV7-9|TRBJ2-7|TRBD1|NA
CASSSNYPGQSFEQYF
TGTGCCAGCAGCTCTAACTATCCGGGACAGTCTTTTGAGCAGTACTTC
>15|TRBV19|TRBJ1-1|NA|NA
CASTKPGAGGTEAFF
TGTGCCAGTACCAAACCCGGGGCCGGCGGCACTGAAGCTTTCTTT
>13|TRBV10-2|TRBJ1-1|TRBD1|NA
CASGGQANTEAFF
TGCGCCAGCGGGGGACAGGCGAACACTGAAGCTTTCTTT
>16|TRBV28|TRBJ1-5|NA|NA
CASSLYRVESNQPQHF
TGTGCCAGCAGTTTATACAGGGTTGAGAGCAATCAGCCCCAGCATTTT
>11|TRBV6-5|TRBJ2-7|TRBD1|NA
CASSKQGLQYF
TGTGCCAGCAGTAAACAGGGGCTCCAGTACTTC
>15|TRBV5-1|TRBJ2-5|TRBD1|NA
CASSLTGTGGETQYF
TGCGCCAGCAGCCTTACCGGGACAGGGGGAGAGACCCAGTACTTC
>14|TRBV19|TRBJ2-5|NA|NA
CASSIRDNEETQYF
TGTGCCAGTAGTATCCGGGACAATGAAGAGACCCAGTACTTC
>15|TRBV19|TRBJ2-7|NA|NA
CASRSIKTSSYEQYF
TGTGCCAGTAGGTCGATAAAGACGAGCTCCTACGAGCAGTACTTC
>13|TRBV29-1|TRBJ1-5|NA|once
CSVGESSNQPQHF
TGCAGCGTTGGGGAATCGAGCAATCAGCCCCAGCATTTT
>13|TRBV19|TRBJ1-1|NA|NA
CASSIAPDTEAFF
TGTGCCAGTAGTATAGCCCCCGACACTGAAGCTTTCTTT
>16|TRBV9|TRBJ1-3|NA|NA
CASSGPPGSSGNTIYF
TGTGCCAGCAGCGGACCCCCAGGGTCCTCTGGAAACACCATATATTTT
>14|TRBV7-9|TRBJ1-1|TRBD1|NA
CASSRGQGYTEAFF
TGTGCCAGCAGCCGAGGACAGGGGTACACTGAAGCTTTCTTT
>16|TRBV5-1|TRBJ2-5|TRBD2|NA
CASSLEIAGEGETQYF
TGCGCCAGCAGCTTGGAAATAGCGGGAGAAGGGGAGACCCAGTACTTC
>17|TRBV30|TRBJ2-3|TRBD2|NA
CAWSARGLAGRTDTQYF
TGTGCCTGGAGTGCCCGGGGACTAGCGGGGCGCACAGATACGCAGTATTTT
>16|TRBV4-1|TRBJ2-3|TRBD2|once
CASSQDPTSLTDTQYF
TGCGCCAGCAGCCAAGATCCGACTAGCTTGACAGATACGCAGTATTTT
>14|TRBV19|TRBJ1-3|NA|NA
CASGIGIQGNTIYF
TGTGCCAGTGGAATTGGCATACAAGGAAACACCATATATTTT
>13|TRBV7-7|TRBJ2-7|NA|few
CASSSGGEYEQYF
TGTGCCAGCAGCTCCGGCGGGGAGTACGAGCAGTACTTC
>15|TRBV6-5|TRBJ2-3|NA|NA
CASSYSFFSMDTQYF
TGTGCCAGCAGTTACTCGTTCTTCTCTATGGATACGCAGTATTTT